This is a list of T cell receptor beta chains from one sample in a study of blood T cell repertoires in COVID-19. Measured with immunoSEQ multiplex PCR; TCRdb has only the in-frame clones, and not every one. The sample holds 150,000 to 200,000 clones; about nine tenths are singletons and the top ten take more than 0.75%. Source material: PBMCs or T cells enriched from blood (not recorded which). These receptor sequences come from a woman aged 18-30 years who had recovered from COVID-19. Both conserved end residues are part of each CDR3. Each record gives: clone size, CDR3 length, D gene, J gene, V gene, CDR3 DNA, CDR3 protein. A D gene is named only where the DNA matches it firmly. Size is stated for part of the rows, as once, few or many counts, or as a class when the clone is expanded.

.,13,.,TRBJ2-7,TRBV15,TGTGCCACCAGCAGTCCTGAGGGAATCGGGCAGTACTTC,CATSSPEGIGQYF
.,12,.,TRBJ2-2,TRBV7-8,TGTGCCAGCAACCACAGGGCCGGGGAGCTGTTTTTT,CASNHRAGELFF
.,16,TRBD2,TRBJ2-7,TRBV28,TGTGCCAGCAGTTTAGGCCTAGCGGGAGGTGTTTACGAGCAGTACTTC,CASSLGLAGGVYEQYF
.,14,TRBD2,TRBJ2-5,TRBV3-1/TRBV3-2,TGTGCCAGCAGCTCCGGGACTAGAGGGGAGACCCAGTACTTC,CASSSGTRGETQYF
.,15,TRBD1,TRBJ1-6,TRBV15,TGTGCCACCAGCGACAGGGGGGCCTATAATTCACCCCTCCACTTT,CATSDRGAYNSPLHF
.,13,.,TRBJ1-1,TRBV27,TGTGCCAGCCTAGGCGGGGTGAACACTGAAGCTTTCTTT,CASLGGVNTEAFF
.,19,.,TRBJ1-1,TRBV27,TGTGCCAGCAAGCGAATCCTAGCGGGGGCCAGGGCCCTGAACACTGAAGCTTTCTTT,CASKRILAGARALNTEAFF
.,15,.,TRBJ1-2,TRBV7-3,TGTGCCAGCAGCCCAGCAGCGGGTTTGAACTATGGCTACACCTTC,CASSPAAGLNYGYTF
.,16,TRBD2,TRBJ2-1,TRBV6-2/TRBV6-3,TGTGCCAGCAGTTCCCTGACTAGCGGTTCCTACAATGAGCAGTTCTTC,CASSSLTSGSYNEQFF
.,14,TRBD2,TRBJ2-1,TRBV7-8,TGTGCCAGCAGCCCGGGACTAGAACTAGATGAGCAGTTCTTC,CASSPGLELDEQFF
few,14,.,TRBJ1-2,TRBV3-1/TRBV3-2,TGTGCCAGCAGCTTGACTTCCTCCCCCTATGGCTACACCTTC,CASSLTSSPYGYTF
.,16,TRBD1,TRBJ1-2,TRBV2,TGTGCCAGCAGTGCGAGCATAGGACAGGGAACCTATGGCTACACCTTC,CASSASIGQGTYGYTF
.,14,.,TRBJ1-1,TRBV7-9,TGTGCCAGCAGCTTTCAGGGATCGAACACTGAAGCTTTCTTT,CASSFQGSNTEAFF
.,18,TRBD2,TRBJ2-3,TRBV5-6,TGTGCCAGCAGCCCCCCATCAGCGGGAGCTACGGGGGGAGATACGCAGTATTTT,CASSPPSAGATGGDTQYF
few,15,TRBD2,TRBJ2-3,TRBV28,TGTGCCAGCATTGATGCGGGAGGGCCGCCAGATACGCAGTATTTT,CASIDAGGPPDTQYF
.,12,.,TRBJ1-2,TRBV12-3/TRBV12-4,TGTGCCAGCAGTTTATCCCGTTATGGCTACACCTTC,CASSLSRYGYTF
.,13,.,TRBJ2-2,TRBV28,TGTGCCAGCAGCCTGTTGAACACCGGGGAGCTGTTTTTT,CASSLLNTGELFF
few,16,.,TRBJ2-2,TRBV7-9,TGTGCCAGCAGCTCCGACTTAGTGGGTCGGGCCGGGGAGCTGTTTTTT,CASSSDLVGRAGELFF
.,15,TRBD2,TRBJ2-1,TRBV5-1,TGCGCCAGCGGAGATAGCGGGAGGGCCTTCAATGAGCAGTTCTTC,CASGDSGRAFNEQFF
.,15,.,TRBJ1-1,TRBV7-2,TGTGCCAGCAGCTTGTTCGGATGGGGCAGCACTGAAGCTTTCTTT,CASSLFGWGSTEAFF
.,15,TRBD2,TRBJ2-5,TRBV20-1,TGCAGTGCTAGTCAGCTAGCGGGAAGGCAGGAGACCCAGTACTTC,CSASQLAGRQETQYF
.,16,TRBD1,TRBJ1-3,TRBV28,TGTGCCAGCTTCACTTATGGGGGACAGTATGGAAACACCATATATTTT,CASFTYGGQYGNTIYF
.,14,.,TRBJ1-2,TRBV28,TGTGCCAGCAGTTTAGCTGGCACCAACTATGGCTACACCTTC,CASSLAGTNYGYTF
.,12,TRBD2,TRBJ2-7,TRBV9,TGTGCCAGCAGCCCGGGGGGGTACGAGCAGTACTTC,CASSPGGYEQYF
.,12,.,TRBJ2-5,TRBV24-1,TGTGCCACCAGTGATTGGGGCGAGACCCAGTACTTC,CATSDWGETQYF
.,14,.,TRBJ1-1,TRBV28,TGTGCCACCTTGGCCCGGGGATCGGGCACTGAAGCTTTCTTT,CATLARGSGTEAFF
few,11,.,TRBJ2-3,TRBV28,TGTGCCAGCAGTTTCCCCGGTACGCAGTATTTT,CASSFPGTQYF
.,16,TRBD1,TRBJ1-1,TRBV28,TGTGCCAGCAGTTTATGGTCGACAGGGTACGGGACTGAAGCTTTCTTT,CASSLWSTGYGTEAFF
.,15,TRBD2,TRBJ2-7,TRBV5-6,TGTGCCAGCAGCCAAGATGGACTAGCCTCCTACGAGCAGTACTTC,CASSQDGLASYEQYF
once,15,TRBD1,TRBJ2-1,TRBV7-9,TGTGCCAGCAGCTTAGATGGACAGGGAAGTCGCGAGCAGTTCTTC,CASSLDGQGSREQFF
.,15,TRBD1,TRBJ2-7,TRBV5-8,TGTGCCAGCAGCCGAGTCGGGACAGGGGTCTACGAGCAGTACTTC,CASSRVGTGVYEQYF
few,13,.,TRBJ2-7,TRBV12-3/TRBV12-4,TGTGCCAGCAGTTTCACAGGAACCTACGAGCAGTACTTC,CASSFTGTYEQYF
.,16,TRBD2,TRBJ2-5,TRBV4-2,TGTGCCAGCAGCTCGCGGACTAGCGGGAGTTATGAGACCCAGTACTTC,CASSSRTSGSYETQYF
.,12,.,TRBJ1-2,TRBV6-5,TGTGCCGCCAAATCCCGGGACATCGGCTACACCTTC,CAAKSRDIGYTF
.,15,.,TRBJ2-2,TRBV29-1,TGCAGCGCTATACTGGCCCAGGCGAACACCGGGGAGCTGTTTTTT,CSAILAQANTGELFF
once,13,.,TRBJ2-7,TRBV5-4,TGTGCCAGCAGCTTGGTAGGGAGCTACGAGCAGTACTTC,CASSLVGSYEQYF
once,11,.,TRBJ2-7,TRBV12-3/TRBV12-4,TGTGCCAGCAGAGCCCGCTACGAGCAGTACTTC,CASRARYEQYF
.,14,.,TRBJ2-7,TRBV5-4,TGTGCCAGCAGCCCCTCATTGGGGGCCAACGAGCAGTACTTC,CASSPSLGANEQYF
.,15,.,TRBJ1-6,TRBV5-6,TGTGCCAGCAGCTCACCCGGGACATTATGGTCACCCCTCCACTTT,CASSSPGTLWSPLHF
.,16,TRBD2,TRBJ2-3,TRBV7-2,TGTGCCAGCAGCTCGTCCGGGACTAGCGGGAGAAATACGCAGTATTTT,CASSSSGTSGRNTQYF
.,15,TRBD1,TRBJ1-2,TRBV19,TGTGCCAGTAGTCCCGGGACAGGGTTAGACTATGGCTACACCTTC,CASSPGTGLDYGYTF
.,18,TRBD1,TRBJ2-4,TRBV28,TGTGCCAGCAGTCCCTCCCCCGGGGGGGACAGGGGAGGAGACATTCAGTACTTC,CASSPSPGGDRGGDIQYF
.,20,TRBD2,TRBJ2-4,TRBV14,TGTGCCAGCAGCCAAGAACTAGCGGGAGTCGGGGGGGCGGCCAAAAACATTCAGTACTTC,CASSQELAGVGGAAKNIQYF
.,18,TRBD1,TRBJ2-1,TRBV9,TGTGCCAGCAGCGCAGACCCCACTAACAGGGGGCTTGACAATGAGCAGTTCTTC,CASSADPTNRGLDNEQFF
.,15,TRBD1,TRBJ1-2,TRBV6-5,TGTGCCAGCGGACGAGGCAACAGGGGTGGGTATGGCTACACCTTC,CASGRGNRGGYGYTF
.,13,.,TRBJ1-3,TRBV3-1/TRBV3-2,TGTGCCAGCAGCCAGGTCGGTGGAAACACCATATATTTT,CASSQVGGNTIYF
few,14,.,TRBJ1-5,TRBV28,TGTGCCAGCAGTTTAATACAGCCAAATCAGCCCCAGCATTTT,CASSLIQPNQPQHF
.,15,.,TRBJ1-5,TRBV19,TGTGCCAGTAGAGGGGTTATGGGGTACAATCAGCCCCAGCATTTT,CASRGVMGYNQPQHF
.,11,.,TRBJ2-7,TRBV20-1,TGCAGTGCTAGTCAGGGCGTGGCGCAGTACTTC,CSASQGVAQYF
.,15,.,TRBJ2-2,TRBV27,TGTGCCAGCAGCTCCGGGGGCAGGGGGGTCGGGGAGCTGTTTTTT,CASSSGGRGVGELFF
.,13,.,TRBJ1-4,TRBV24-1,TGTGCCACCCCCACAAGGAGGGGTCCCGATGAGTTTTTT,CATPTRRGPDEFF
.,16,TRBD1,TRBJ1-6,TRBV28,TGTGCCAGCAGTTGGCGACAGGGGGCAAATAATTCACCCCTCCACTTT,CASSWRQGANNSPLHF